Given below is one TCR beta chain in context. Other nucleotide sequences in the sample specify the same CDR3. These data come from a study of blood T cell repertoires in COVID-19. Original processing methods: Nucleated cell counts were estimated from reference gene primer amplification. The repertoire was sequenced with immunoSEQ multiplex PCR; TCRdb's copy has only in-frame clones and lacks some. The V and J calls and clone size are taken from that table; D and trimming were inferred from the DNA. The sample yields under 350,000 clones, approximately 88% seen once. From germline, CDR1 is SGHRS and CDR2 YFSETQ. The trim removed 2 bases at V and 2 bases at J, leaving 3 bases unmatched. The CDR3 covers 14 residues.

Sequenced input: peripheral blood. The chain recombines TRBV5-1 with TRBJ1-1, with 7 bases identical to TRBD1. The TCR originated in a man aged 50 or older with acute or convalescent COVID-19. The CDR3 DNA is TGCGCCAGCAGCTTAGGGACAGCTAACACTGAAGCTTTCTTT. Translation: CASSLGTANTEAFF.